The 21 T cell receptor beta chains in this list originate from one sample, sequenced in a study of type 1 regulatory T cells. TCRdb processed the reads anew with MiXCR; each CDR3 protein has one entry. The sample includes 55,000 to 65,000 distinct CDR3 sequences, 55% to 65% of them seen just once. For these TCRs, the target antigens are not known. The specimen was cultured non-Tr1 T cells, either the whole culture or a sorted T cell fraction (not recorded which). The receptors shown here come from a human donor in good health.

V is TRBV6-5 and J is TRBJ2-1, with D perhaps TRBD2 (6 bases). V was cut by 5 bases and J by 4 bases, with 12 bases left in between. This CDR3 region has 14 residues. CDR1 and CDR2 from the germline V gene are MNHEY and SVGAGI. The CDR3 DNA follows: TGTGCCAGCAGTCCCAGCGGGTTTTACAATGAGCAGTTCTTC. Translating gives CASSPSGFYNEQFF.

In this sample, this clonotype turned up a few times. This sequence joins TRBV10-3 and TRBJ2-5, with D hard to call. The CDR3 extends over 13 amino acids. Germline V gene data show CDR1 as ENHRY and CDR2 as SYGVKD. V was trimmed by 8 bases and J by 5 bases, leaving 15 bases between them. CDR3 residues: CAIGTGPGETQYF. The CDR3, as DNA: TGTGCCATCGGAACGGGCCCAGGCGAGACCCAGTACTTC.

This chain links TRBV7-3 with TRBJ2-2; D gene unclear. This CDR3 is 12 amino acids long. Trimming pared 5 bases from V and 6 bases from J, leaving 7 bases between. From germline, CDR1 is SGHTA and CDR2 FQGTGA. The CDR3, as DNA: TGTGCCAGCAGCCATGTTCCCGGGGAGCTGTTTTTT. This gives the protein CASSHVPGELFF.

The rearrangement uses TRBV6-6 and TRBJ2-3, with D possibly matching TRBD2 (6 bases). CDR1 and CDR2 (germline): MNHNY, SVGAGI (reference sequence). Trimming cost V 5 bases and J 7 bases, with 19 bases left between them. The length of the CDR3 is 15 residues. CDR3 sequence reads: CASSQGLGFLNTQYF. The CDR3 nucleotides read TGTGCCAGCAGTCAGGGACTTGGCTTCCTAAATACGCAGTATTTT.

The gene calls are TRBV11-2 and TRBJ2-5; D is perhaps TRBD2 (6 bases). Deletions cut 5 bases from V and 1 base from J, with 14 bases between. The germline V gene has CDR1 SGHAT and CDR2 FQNNGV. The CDR3 length is 15 residues. CDR3 DNA sequence: TGTGCCAGCAGCCAAACAGCGGGCCTCCAAGAGACCCAGTACTTC. It encodes CASSQTAGLQETQYF. Based on the CDR3 plus reference TRBV11-2 and TRBJ2-5, the full variable domain is EAGVAQSPRYKIIEKRQSVAFWCNPISGHATLYWYQQILGQGPKLLIQFQNNGVVDDSQLPKDRFSAERLKGVDSTLKIQPAKLEDSAVYLCASSQTAGLQETQYFGPGTRLLVL.

The chain recombines TRBV12-3 or TRBV12-4 with TRBJ2-5; D may be TRBD1 (6 bases). V was clipped by 4 bases and J by 4 bases, with 13 bases between them. CDR3 length equals 14 residues. CDR3 DNA: TGTGCCAGCAGTTCCTGGGACACAAGAGAGACCCAGTACTTC. It yields the protein CASSSWDTRETQYF.

The chain carries TRBV5-6 and TRBJ2-5, with D hard to call. The CDR3 runs 14 residues. V lost 2 bases to trimming and J lost 4 bases, with 12 bases between them. Per the germline V gene, CDR1 is SGHDT and CDR2 is YYEEEE. The CDR3 loop reads CASSFGRLGETQYF. In nucleotides, the CDR3 is TGTGCCAGCAGCTTCGGACGACTGGGAGAGACCCAGTACTTC. Full variable domain (remainder filled in from reference TRBV5-6 and TRBJ2-5): DAGVTQSPTHLIKTRGQQVTLRCSPKSGHDTVSWYQQALGQGPQFIFQYYEEEERQRGNFPDRFSGHQFPNYSSELNVNALLLGDSALYLCASSFGRLGETQYFGPGTRLLVL.

This clonotype has only a few counts. The rearrangement uses TRBV6-6 and TRBJ1-5; D may be TRBD1 (5 bases). The CDR3 has 13 residues. Germline CDR1 MNHNY, CDR2 SVGAGI (reference sequence). V lost 5 bases and J lost 4, with 9 bases in between. The CDR3 sequence is CASSGTGNQPQHF. Here the CDR3 DNA reads TGTGCCAGCAGTGGGACGGGGAATCAGCCCCAGCATTTT.

The chain joins TRBV11-2 to TRBJ2-5, with TRBD1 matching over 10 bases. CDR3 length: 13 residues. V shed 8 bases and J 4 bases; nucleotides not matched to a gene: 4. CDR1 is SGHAT and CDR2 is FQNNGV in the germline V gene. CDR3 loop: CASGDRGLETQYF. The CDR3 bases are TGTGCCAGCGGGGACAGGGGTTTAGAGACCCAGTACTTC.

This clonotype has a handful of counts. This sequence joins TRBV2 and TRBJ2-7; TRBD2 aligns across 11 bases. Looked up from germline, CDR1 is SNHLY and CDR2 is FYNNEI. The V and J ends lost 4 bases and 3 bases, in that order; junction bases with no gene match: 5. This CDR3 contains 15 residues. The CDR3 DNA reads TGTGCCAGCAGTGGGACTAGCGGGCAGTACTACGAGCAGTACTTC. Translated: CASSGTSGQYYEQYF.

This clonotype was observed a single time. The chain uses TRBV20-1 and TRBJ2-2; 12 bases are a match to TRBD2. V lost 6 bases to trimming and J lost 5 bases; unmatched junction nucleotides: 7. The CDR3 is 15 residues long. CDR1 is DFQATT, CDR2 SNEGSKA, per germline (reference sequence). The CDR3 loop reads CSAAPGTSGTGELFF. The CDR3 region has the DNA TGCAGTGCAGCCCCCGGGACTAGCGGGACCGGGGAGCTGTTTTTT.

The chain joins TRBV7-2 to TRBJ2-7, with D tentatively TRBD1 (6 bases). Per the germline V gene, CDR1 is SGHTA and CDR2 is FQGNSA. This CDR3 contains 15 residues. V gave up 4 bases and J gave up 0 bases, with 13 bases separating them. In DNA form, the CDR3 reads TGTGCCAGCAGCTCCGGGACACGGATCTCCTACGAGCAGTACTTC. Amino acids: CASSSGTRISYEQYF.

This clonotype was observed a few times. V is TRBV5-1 and J is TRBJ1-6; tentatively, D is TRBD1 (5 bases). The CDR3 runs 16 residues. Trimming removed 3 bases from V and 7 bases from J, with 17 bases in between. From germline, CDR1 is SGHRS and CDR2 YFSETQ. CDR3 sequence: CASSWDRGSGNSPLHF. CDR3 in DNA: TGCGCCAGCAGCTGGGACCGGGGATCGGGAAATTCACCCCTCCACTTT. Filled out from reference TRBV5-1 and TRBJ1-6, the complete variable domain reads KAGVTQTPRYLIKTRGQQVTLSCSPISGHRSVSWYQQTPGQGLQFLFEYFSETQRNKGNFPGRFSGRQFSNSRSEMNVSTLELGDSALYLCASSWDRGSGNSPLHFGNGTRLTVT.

The rearrangement joins TRBV6-5 to TRBJ2-1; 10 bases line up with TRBD2. Germline V gene lookup returns CDR1 MNHEY and CDR2 SVGAGI. The CDR3 extends over 16 amino acids. The J segment lost 8 bases and the V segment lost 5 bases, leaving 12 bases of the junction unmatched. Here the CDR3 reads CASSPDWASGRDEQFF. CDR3 sequence (DNA): TGTGCCAGCAGTCCTGACTGGGCTAGCGGGAGAGATGAGCAGTTCTTC.

V is TRBV12-3 or TRBV12-4 and J is TRBJ1-1; D gene ambiguous. Trimming removed 3 bases from V and 1 base from J, with 3 bases in between. The CDR3 has 12 amino acids. The CDR3 here is CASSFKNTEAFF. In nucleotides, the CDR3 is TGTGCCAGCAGTTTTAAGAACACTGAAGCTTTCTTT.

This clonotype counts as medium-sized. The rearrangement joins TRBV4-3 to TRBJ2-2; D unclear. The CDR3 length is 16 residues. Germline V gene lookup returns CDR1 LGHNA and CDR2 YSLEER. The germline V and J ends were trimmed by 0 bases and 4 bases, with 12 bases remaining between them. The CDR3 spells CASSQETAGSTGELFF. The CDR3, as DNA: TGCGCCAGCAGCCAAGAAACGGCAGGATCCACCGGGGAGCTGTTTTTT.

J is TRBJ2-5 and V is TRBV2; D perhaps matches TRBD1 (5 bases). Germline V gene lookup returns CDR1 SNHLY and CDR2 FYNNEI. V was pared by 2 bases and J by 1 base, with 11 bases between. This CDR3 spans 15 amino acids. CDR3 in amino acids: CASSEMRDSQETQYF. The CDR3 coding sequence is TGTGCCAGCAGTGAAATGAGAGACAGCCAAGAGACCCAGTACTTC.

The J gene is TRBJ2-1, the V gene TRBV24-1; tentatively, D is TRBD2 (5 bases). Trimming took off 4 bases at V and 0 bases at J, with 15 bases between the two ends. Germline values: CDR1 KGHDR, CDR2 SFDVKD. The CDR3 contains 17 residues. CDR3 region: CATSDPRSGSSYNEQFF. Written as DNA, the CDR3 is TGTGCCACCAGTGACCCCAGGAGCGGCAGCTCCTACAATGAGCAGTTCTTC.

This clonotype has just a few counts. The V and J genes are TRBV20-1 and TRBJ2-1, with D perhaps TRBD2 (6 bases). Germline V gene lookup returns CDR1 DFQATT and CDR2 SNEGSKA (reference sequence). CDR3 length: 16 residues. Trimming cost V 5 bases and J 5 bases, with 22 bases left between them. The CDR3: CSARSLGLPTHNEQFF. CDR3 DNA sequence: TGCAGTGCTCGCTCCCTCGGACTACCAACCCACAATGAGCAGTTCTTC.

This clonotype was observed a single time. The chain joins TRBV5-4 to TRBJ2-5; 9 nucleotides match TRBD1. Germline V gene data show CDR1 as SGHNT and CDR2 as YYREEE (reference sequence). J lost 8 bases, V lost 5 bases, and 13 bases had no gene match. The CDR3 spans 15 residues. In DNA form, the CDR3 reads TGTGCCAGCAGGGATTTCGGACAGGGGATAGGTACCCAGTACTTC. Amino acid sequence: CASRDFGQGIGTQYF. Complete variable domain (other parts from reference TRBV5-4 and TRBJ2-5): ETGVTQSPTHLIKTRGQQVTLRCSSQSGHNTVSWYQQALGQGPQFIFQYYREEENGRGNFPPRFSGLQFPNYSSELNVNALELDDSALYLCASRDFGQGIGTQYFGPGTRLLVL.

This clonotype appeared once. The gene calls are TRBV5-6 and TRBJ2-7; D is ambiguous. The CDR3 sequence is 14 residues long. With 4 bases removed from V and 3 bases from J, the gap between germline ends came to 14 bases. CDR1 SGHDT and CDR2 YYEEEE come from the germline V gene. CDR3 in amino acids: CASSLPSLNYEQYF. The CDR3 DNA sequence: TGTGCCAGCAGCCTACCATCACTGAACTACGAGCAGTACTTC.